The sequence of this TCR beta chain was determined in a study of regulatory T cells in long-lasting Graves disease (dated by TCRdb to the early 2020s). Study-level background: Patients with newly diagnosed Graves' disease had been on antithyroid drugs for under 3 months. The study was conducted in China and was registered as a clinical trial. Patients with persistent Graves' disease were compared with patients with newly diagnosed Graves' disease using TCR sequencing and RNA sequencing of peripheral blood. A total of approximately 35 samples were covered by TCR sequencing, comprising approximately 13 persistent and around 20 newly diagnosed Graves' disease patients. Overall study outcomes, separate from this receptor: Persistent Graves' disease patients showed lower TCR Shannon entropy and fewer highly expanded clones than newly diagnosed patients, suggesting clonal expansion. The study examined only peripheral blood because the primary lesion, thyroid tissue, could not be accessed. Sequencing and analysis were restricted to the TCR beta chain. More public clonotypes were shared among persistent patients (around 2,600) than among newly diagnosed patients (approximately 930). Persistent disease showed preferential use of TRBV28, TRBJ1-2 and TRBJ2-5, whereas newly diagnosed disease favored TRBV20-1 and TRBJ2-1. The small sample size was acknowledged by the authors as a limitation that may reduce accuracy.

Libraries came from multiplex PCR. Sequencing instrument: Illumina HiSeq 4000. CDR3 regions were amplified by Arm-PCR with iRepertoire HTBI primers to construct TCR beta libraries. Before sequencing, the PCR products went through gel purification. The original methods were these. A total of around 66 TRBV and 14 TRBJ segments were identified across samples and were used for gene usage analysis of CDR3 amino acid clonotypes. COPE and FqMerger were used to merge the filtered high-quality paired reads into contigs. Contigs were aligned with BLAST to IMGT TRBV, TRBD and TRBJ reference genes, and CDR3 was defined per IMGT. Clonotypes above 0.1% frequency were classified as highly expanded clones. Shannon entropy was used to measure repertoire diversity, and the Gini coefficient was used to measure V-J evenness. A clonotype was considered public if more than one individual shared it. Starting from the raw public reads, TCRdb applied fastp trimming at Q25, assembled clones with MiXCR and retained in-frame beta chains. Each entry merges the rows of one CDR3 protein and shows their most common DNA and genes. The V and J calls shown here were made by TCRdb, not taken from the authors' results. This sample has 500,000 or so distinct CDR3 sequences in its table, and roughly 16% of those were observed once. The ten largest clones capture 25% of the sample.

According to the germline V gene (reference sequence), CDR1 reads SEHNR and CDR2 reads FQNEAQ. There are 13 amino acids in the CDR3, from cysteine to phenylalanine inclusive. CDR3 DNA only is kept here, 39 bases in frame from base 1. V drops 5 bases and J drops 2 bases, leaving 9 bases in between. The time point label, read with the paper, signifies: newly diagnosed GD, antithyroid drugs for less than 3 months. For both TCR sequencing and RNA sequencing, RNA was extracted from PBMCs in TRIzol. Graves' disease was diagnosed according to American Thyroid Association guidelines. Patients for the study were recruited at an endocrinology department in Xi'an, China. Each patient gave about 8.1 milliliters of peripheral blood, collected in an EDTA anticoagulant tube. PBMCs were isolated by Ficoll Paque Plus density gradient separation without further T cell sorting. An Agilent 2100 Bioanalyzer and agarose gel were used to check RNA quality, while a NanoDrop 2000 measured RNA concentration.

This clonotype was detected ten times or more. Its binding antigen is unknown. Per-base qualities were not stored, and no clone one base away is much larger. This sample also appeared in a second study, on T cells in Graves' hyperthyroidism and ophthalmopathy. According to the second study: Graves' hyperthyroidism was defined as stable when no progression to ophthalmopathy occurred over 18 months of follow-up. Hyperthyroidism patients were newly diagnosed, had a disease duration of under 2 months, and were aged 18 to 65 years. Any patient with an uncontrolled infection, another autoimmune disease, pregnancy or lactation was excluded. Clinical symptoms, serum thyroxine and TRAb, thyroid ultrasound, and orbital computed tomography formed the basis for the diagnoses. The TCR CDR3 was subjected to a first round of RT-PCR using the HTBI primer set and the Qiagen OneStep RT-PCR kit. Most expanded thyroid clonotypes (frequency above 0.001) were also detected in blood, a finding suggesting that blood repertoires may reflect thyroid immune responses. A 13 V-J signature model separated ophthalmopathy from stable hyperthyroidism, with approximately 87% sensitivity and 81.08% specificity in cross-validation and 80%/75% in testing. In validation, progression to ophthalmopathy was predicted by the model with around 71% sensitivity and 72% to 85% specificity, a median of roughly six months before onset. TCR V-J signatures able to tell the groups apart were searched for in a discovery cohort of 100 or so patients, of whom more than 40 had Graves' ophthalmopathy and under 65 had stable Graves' hyperthyroidism. Whether ophthalmopathy could be predicted prospectively was tested in an independent validation cohort made up of about 20 hyperthyroidism patients plus 17 patients who later progressed to ophthalmopathy. The 95 to 100 discovery patients were randomly divided into training and test sets at a 7:3 ratio. In about 6 Graves' hyperthyroidism patients, the study also compared T-cell repertoires from thyroid tissue with T-cell repertoires from blood. Following sampling, methimazole starting at 30 mg daily was given to hyperthyroidism patients, and high-dose intravenous methylprednisolone was given to ophthalmopathy patients. A second multiplex PCR round built the libraries, followed by size selection and purification. The libraries were sequenced on an Illumina HiSeq2000 using paired-end 100 bp reads. SOAPnuke was used to process the raw data, with reads discarded if the reads contained adapters or uncalled bases, had a mean Phred below 15, or lacked an exact constant-primer or identifier match. COPE v1.2.5 was used to merge the high-quality paired reads, and each unique nucleotide sequence was defined as a clonotype. MiTCR v1.1 was used to align clonotypes to the IMGT TRBV, TRBD and TRBJ reference segments. The analysis included only V-J combinations with a frequency above 0.0001, which together covered 99% to 99.2% of the repertoires. The TCS score was defined as F50 (clonal expansion) divided by E x V (chaos), with BLOSUM62-based TCRdist calculated between CDR3 peptides within each V-J. Welch's t-statistics and random forest reduced around 550 V-J features to 13, which were used in a naive Bayes classifier (R e1071). Sample size was not statistically predetermined, and investigators were not blinded to group allocation. TCR Vbeta CDR3 sequencing of 135 peripheral blood samples (approximately 44 ophthalmopathy, around 80 hyperthyroidism and approximately 17 progressor patients) is reported in the paper.

The chain joins TRBV7-9 to TRBJ1-1, with the D gene uncertain. Sequences were derived from peripheral blood mononuclear cells (PBMCs), sampled at new diagnosis, from a patient treated with antithyroid drugs. The source is a woman aged 40 to 65 with Graves disease. Donor details come from another sample of the same person, matched by shared clones. The nucleotide sequence reads TGTGCCAGCAGCCCAAGTTCTAACACTGAAGCTTTCTTT. Its product reads: CASSPSSNTEAFF.